This T cell receptor (beta chain) is from a study of T cells in Graves' hyperthyroidism and ophthalmopathy. The investigators amplified TCR beta CDR3 regions from RNA transcripts. Initially, a first-round RT-PCR of the TCR CDR3 employed the HTBI primer set. One entry per CDR3 protein results from TCRdb running MiXCR on the multiplex PCR reads. The sample lists about 640,000 distinct CDR3 sequences, 45% occurring once. The study's findings and limits: Onset of ophthalmopathy came a median around 6.2 months after the model predicted it. Blood also carried most thyroid clonotypes expanded above 0.001.

This clonotype has a handful of counts. Its antigen is as yet unknown. Thyroid ultrasound and orbital computed tomography, with clinical symptoms and serum thyroxine and TRAb, informed diagnoses. Trimming shortened V by 1 base and J by 5 bases, and 9 bases separated the two germline ends. CDR3 length: 14 residues. Germline V gene sequence: CDR1 SGHRS, CDR2 YFSETQ. This chain joins TRBV5-1 and TRBJ1-4; no clear D gene. Sequencing was done on a sample of peripheral blood or thyroid tissue (not recorded which). The receptor was isolated from an adult man with Graves' disease, either hyperthyroidism or ophthalmopathy (not recorded which). The CDR3 coding sequence is TGCGCCAGCAGCTTGACGCAGCTCAATGAAAAACTGTTTTTT. Amino acid sequence: CASSLTQLNEKLFF. Looking up the rest from reference TRBV5-1 and TRBJ1-4 gives the full variable domain: KAGVTQTPRYLIKTRGQQVTLSCSPISGHRSVSWYQQTPGQGLQFLFEYFSETQRNKGNFPGRFSGRQFSNSRSEMNVSTLELGDSALYLCASSLTQLNEKLFFGSGTQLSVL.